This paragraph covers one T cell receptor beta chain sequence. Its antigen remains unidentified. The data originate from a study of T cell responses to AZD1222 COVID-19 vaccine. Study information: Second doses at about 4 or about 12 weeks were pooled. Study-wide results and caveats: The donor cohort was predominantly white British with a female majority, and clonal diversity may have been underestimated. Nearly half of spike-specific TCRs reportedly target unmutated variant regions. No day 14 peak samples; only post-peak repertoires were characterized.

The protocol was immunoSEQ multiplex PCR, while the TCRdb copy is restricted to in-frame clones and leaves out a portion. Seen here are around 84,000 clones, more than 75% observed once, and the top ten hold about 9.5%. The receptor was isolated from an adult in good health. The sample consisted of peripheral blood, taken on day 0 of AZD1222 vaccination.

CDR3 DNA sequence: TGTGCCAGCACCTCGAAGCGGGAGGAGCAGTTCTTC. It is translated as CASTSKREEQFF. The chain links TRBV7-8 to TRBJ2-1; 8 bases fit TRBD2. From germline, CDR1 is SGHVS and CDR2 FQNEAQ. With V trimmed by 7 bases and J by 10 bases, 6 bases remained unmatched. CDR3 length equals 12 residues.